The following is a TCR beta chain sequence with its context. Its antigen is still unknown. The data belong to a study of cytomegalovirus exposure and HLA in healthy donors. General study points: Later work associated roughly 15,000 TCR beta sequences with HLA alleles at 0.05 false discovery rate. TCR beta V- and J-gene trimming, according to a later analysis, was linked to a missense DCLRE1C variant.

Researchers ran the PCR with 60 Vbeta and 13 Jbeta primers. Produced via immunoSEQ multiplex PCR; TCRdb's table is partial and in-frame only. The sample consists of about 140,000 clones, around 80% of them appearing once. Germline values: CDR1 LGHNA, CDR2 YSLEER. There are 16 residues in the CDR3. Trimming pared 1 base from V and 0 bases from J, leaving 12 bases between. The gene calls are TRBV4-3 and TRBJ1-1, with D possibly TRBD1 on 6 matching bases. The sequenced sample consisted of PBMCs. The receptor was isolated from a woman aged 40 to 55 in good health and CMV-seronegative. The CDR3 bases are TGCGCCAGCAGCCAAGGGGCAGGGGATGTGAACACTGAAGCTTTCTTT. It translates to CASSQGAGDVNTEAFF.